These 13 T cell receptor beta chains share one sample of origin, sequenced in a study of PD-1 blockade in classical Hodgkin lymphoma. Time point denoted: cycle 4 day 1 (C4D1), after six to seven weeks of nivolumab. Each of the patients experienced relapse following autologous stem cell transplantation, and their brentuximab vedotin exposure differed. The data were produced by immunoSEQ multiplex PCR, yet TCRdb's version contains in-frame clones alone and is incomplete. The sample has around 93,000 clones, over 75% seen once. Sequencing used peripheral blood mononuclear cells (PBMCs), obtained before the fourth cycle of nivolumab. These receptors were obtained from a human donor with classical Hodgkin lymphoma.

V and J are TRBV18 and TRBJ1-1; D unclear. The CDR3 has 14 residues. Trimming left V 2 bases short and J 1 base short, with 8 bases between. The germline gives CDR1 KGHSH, CDR2 LQKENI. DNA for the CDR3: TGTGCCAGCTCACCAATCCCGGGGAACACTGAAGCTTTCTTT. Protein sequence: CASSPIPGNTEAFF.

Concerning this clone: The same CDR3 also results from other DNA sequences found in this sample. J is TRBJ2-7 and V is TRBV2; D is undetermined. Between the trimmed V and J ends, which lost 6 bases and 3 bases, there was a span of 6 bases. This CDR3 contains 11 residues. Germline V gene data show CDR1 as SNHLY and CDR2 as FYNNEI. CDR3 loop: CASSPDYEQYF. The CDR3 bases are TGTGCCAGCAGCCCAGACTACGAGCAGTACTTC.

The chain combines TRBV27 with TRBJ1-2; D is unresolved. Germline CDR1 reads MNHEY; CDR2 reads SMNVEV (reference sequence). The CDR3 runs to 15 residues. The V gene lost 4 bases and the J gene lost 0 bases, with 12 bases spanning the gap. The CDR3: CASSSRVGPNYGYTF. The CDR3 nucleotides are TGTGCCAGCAGTTCCCGGGTCGGGCCTAACTATGGCTACACCTTC.

This clone was picked up a small number of times. The chain couples TRBV2 to TRBJ2-5; 7 nucleotides align to TRBD2. Germline trimming cut 7 bases from V and 5 bases from J; bases unmatched to any gene: 16. This CDR3 spans 16 amino acids. Germline CDR1 and CDR2: SNHLY and FYNNEI. The CDR3 sequence is CASMTFGGGSPETQYF. The DNA of the CDR3 is TGTGCCAGCATGACCTTCGGCGGGGGTTCGCCTGAGACCCAGTACTTC. The full variable domain, in which reference TRBV2 and TRBJ2-5 provide the parts outside the CDR3, is EPEVTQTPSHQVTQMGQEVILRCVPISNHLYFYWYRQILGQKVEFLVSFYNNEISEKSEIFDDQFSVERPDGSNFTLKIRSTKLEDSAMYFCASMTFGGGSPETQYFGPGTRLLVL.

This chain connects TRBV19 to TRBJ1-2; perhaps TRBD1 as D (5 bases). The V gene lost 2 bases and the J gene lost 2 bases, with 9 bases spanning the gap. This CDR3 is built from 14 residues. CDR1 is LNHDA and CDR2 is SQIVND in the germline V gene (reference sequence). CDR3 loop: CASSIWAGNYGYTF. The CDR3, as DNA: TGTGCCAGTAGTATATGGGCAGGGAACTATGGCTACACCTTC.

The chain couples TRBV7-8 to TRBJ2-1, with D maybe TRBD2 (6 bases). Trimming removed 2 bases at V and 8 bases at J, with 16 bases between. The germline CDR1 and CDR2 sequences are SGHVS and FQNEAQ. CDR3 size: 15 residues. CDR3 sequence reads: CASSLRLGVVYEQFF. CDR3 bases: TGTGCCAGCAGCTTAAGACTAGGTGTTGTCTATGAGCAGTTCTTC.

The chain recombines TRBV7-8 with TRBJ2-2, with D perhaps TRBD2 (7 bases). This CDR3 is built from 12 residues. Trimming stripped 8 bases from V and 6 bases from J, with 10 bases between. Germline V gives CDR1 SGHVS, CDR2 FQNEAQ. CDR3 nucleotides: TGTGCCAGCGGGAGGGGGGCCGGGGAGCTGTTTTTT. Its protein is CASGRGAGELFF.

The rearrangement joins TRBV9 to TRBJ2-7, with 7 bases lining up with TRBD1. After removal of 0 bases from V and 3 bases from J, the junction contained 6 bases not matched to a gene. Germline assignment: CDR1 SGDLS and CDR2 YYNGEE. CDR3 length: 15 residues. CDR3 in amino acids: CASSVETGDFYEQYF. CDR3 nucleotide sequence: TGTGCCAGCAGCGTAGAAACAGGGGATTTCTACGAGCAGTACTTC.

The CDR3 sequence: CASSPKDRGITGELFF. CDR3 DNA sequence: TGCGCCAGCAGCCCTAAGGACAGGGGGATTACCGGGGAGCTGTTTTTT. The chain combines TRBV4-1 with TRBJ2-2; 10 bases agree with TRBD1. The V segment lost 4 bases and the J segment 5 bases; nucleotides outside the gene matches: 7. Germline-derived CDR1 and CDR2 are MGHRA and YSYEKL. The CDR3 is 16 amino acids.

The chain links TRBV7-9 to TRBJ2-1, with TRBD2 identical over 13 bases. The V and J ends lost 4 bases and 0 bases, in that order; junction bases with no gene match: 6. This CDR3 spans 18 amino acids. The germline V gene has CDR1 SEHNR and CDR2 FQNEAQ (reference sequence). The CDR3 sequence: CASSSTSGGLSSYNEQFF. In DNA, the CDR3 is TGTGCCAGCAGCTCGACTAGCGGGGGGCTAAGCTCCTACAATGAGCAGTTCTTC. Using reference TRBV7-9 and TRBJ2-1 for the parts outside the CDR3, the full variable domain is DTGVSQNPRHKITKRGQNVTFRCDPISEHNRLYWYRQTLGQGPEFLTYFQNEAQLEKSRLLSDRFSAERPKGSFSTLEIQRTEQGDSAMYLCASSSTSGGLSSYNEQFFGPGTRLTVL.

With respect to this clone: A read error may explain this, as a much larger clone is one base away. V gene TRBV7-9 combines with J gene TRBJ1-2; D remains unclear. The CDR3 has 12 amino acids. V was pared by 1 base and J by 4 bases, with 4 bases between. Germline V lookup: CDR1 SEHNR, CDR2 FQNEAQ (reference sequence). The CDR3 coding sequence is TGTGCCAGCAGCTTAGACAGCTATGGCTACACCTTC. It is translated as CASSLDSYGYTF.

Points on this clone: At one end the junction does not follow the germline gene, possibly because of a read error. The V call is TRBV6-5, the J call TRBJ1-1; TRBD1 is a possible D gene (6 bases). The CDR3 has 12 residues. CDR1 MNHEY and CDR2 SVGAGI come from the germline V gene. CDR3 loop: CASGGLNTEASF. As DNA, the CDR3 is TGTGCCAGCGGGGGGCTGAACACTGAAGCTTCCTTT.

The CDR3 DNA follows: TGTGCCAGCAGCCCGGGGAGTAGCGGGACCCCCTACGAGCAGTACTTC. This codes for CASSPGSSGTPYEQYF. The rearrangement links TRBV5-4 to TRBJ2-7, with 8 bases matching TRBD2. This CDR3 is 16 amino acids long. Germline CDR1 and CDR2: SGHNT and YYREEE (reference sequence). V dropped 4 bases and J dropped 2; count of bases not matched to a gene: 11.